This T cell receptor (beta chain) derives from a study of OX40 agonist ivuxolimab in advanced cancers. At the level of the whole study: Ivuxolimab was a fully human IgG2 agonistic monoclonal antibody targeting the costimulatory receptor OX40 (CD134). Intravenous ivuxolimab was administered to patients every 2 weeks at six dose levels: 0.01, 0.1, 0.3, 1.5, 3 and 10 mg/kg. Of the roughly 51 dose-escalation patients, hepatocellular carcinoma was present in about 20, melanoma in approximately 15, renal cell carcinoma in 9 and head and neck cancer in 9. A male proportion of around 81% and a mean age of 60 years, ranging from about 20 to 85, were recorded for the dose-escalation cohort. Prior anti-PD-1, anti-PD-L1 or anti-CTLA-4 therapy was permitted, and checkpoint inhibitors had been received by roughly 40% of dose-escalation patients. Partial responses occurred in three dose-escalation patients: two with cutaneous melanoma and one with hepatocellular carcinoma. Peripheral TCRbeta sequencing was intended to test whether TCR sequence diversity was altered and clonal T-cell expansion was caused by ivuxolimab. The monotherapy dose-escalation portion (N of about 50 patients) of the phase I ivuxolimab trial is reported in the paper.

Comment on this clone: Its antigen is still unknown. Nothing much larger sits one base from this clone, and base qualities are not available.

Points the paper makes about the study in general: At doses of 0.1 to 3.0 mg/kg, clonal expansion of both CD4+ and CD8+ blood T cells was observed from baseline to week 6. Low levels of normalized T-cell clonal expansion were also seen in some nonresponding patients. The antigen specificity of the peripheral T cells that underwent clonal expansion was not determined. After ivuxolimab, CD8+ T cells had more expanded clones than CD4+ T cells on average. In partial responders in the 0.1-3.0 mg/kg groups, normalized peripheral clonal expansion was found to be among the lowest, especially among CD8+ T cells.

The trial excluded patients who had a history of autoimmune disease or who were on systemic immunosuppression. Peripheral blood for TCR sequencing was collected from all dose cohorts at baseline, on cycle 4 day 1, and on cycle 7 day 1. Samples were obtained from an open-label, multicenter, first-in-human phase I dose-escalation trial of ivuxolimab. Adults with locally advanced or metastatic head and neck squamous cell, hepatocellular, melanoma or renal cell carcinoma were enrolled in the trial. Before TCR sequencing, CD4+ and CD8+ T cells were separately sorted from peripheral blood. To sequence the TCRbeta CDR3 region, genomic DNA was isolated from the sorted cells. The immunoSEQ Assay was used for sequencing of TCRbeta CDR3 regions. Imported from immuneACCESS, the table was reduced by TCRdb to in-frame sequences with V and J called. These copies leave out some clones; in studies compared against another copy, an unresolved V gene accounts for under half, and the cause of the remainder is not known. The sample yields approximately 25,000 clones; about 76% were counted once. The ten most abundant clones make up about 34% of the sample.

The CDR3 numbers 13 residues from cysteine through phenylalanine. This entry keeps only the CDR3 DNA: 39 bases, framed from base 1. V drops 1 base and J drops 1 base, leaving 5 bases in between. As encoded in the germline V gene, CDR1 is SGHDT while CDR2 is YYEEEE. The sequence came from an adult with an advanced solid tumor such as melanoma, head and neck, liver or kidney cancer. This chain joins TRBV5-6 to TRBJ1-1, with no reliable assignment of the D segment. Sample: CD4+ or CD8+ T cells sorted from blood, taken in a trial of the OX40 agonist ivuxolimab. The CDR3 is CASSLTANTEAFF. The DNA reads TGTGCCAGCAGCTTGACAGCGAACACTGAAGCTTTCTTT. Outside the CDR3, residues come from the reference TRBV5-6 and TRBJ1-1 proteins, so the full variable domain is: DAGVTQSPTHLIKTRGQQVTLRCSPKSGHDTVSWYQQALGQGPQFIFQYYEEEERQRGNFPDRFSGHQFPNYSSELNVNALLLGDSALYLCASSLTANTEAFFGQGTRLTVV.